This TCR beta chain is drawn from a study of identical twins. Germline CDR1 reads SGHTA; CDR2 reads FQGNSA. The CDR3 runs 15 residues. Trimming removed 5 bases from V and 1 base from J, with 14 bases in between. TCRdb fed the 5' RACE reads into MiXCR, producing one record per CDR3 protein. The sample carries some 690,000 distinct CDR3 sequences, approximately 22% recorded once. The sample was also reused in another study, on T cells expressing NK-cell markers.

The sequence came from a woman younger than 30 in good health. The J gene is TRBJ2-5, the V gene TRBV7-2; D possibly corresponds to TRBD2 (6 bases). Sequenced sample: PBMCs. Here the CDR3 DNA reads TGTGCCAGCAGCCGCCTTCCCGGGGGCCAAGAGACCCAGTACTTC. This gives the protein CASSRLPGGQETQYF.